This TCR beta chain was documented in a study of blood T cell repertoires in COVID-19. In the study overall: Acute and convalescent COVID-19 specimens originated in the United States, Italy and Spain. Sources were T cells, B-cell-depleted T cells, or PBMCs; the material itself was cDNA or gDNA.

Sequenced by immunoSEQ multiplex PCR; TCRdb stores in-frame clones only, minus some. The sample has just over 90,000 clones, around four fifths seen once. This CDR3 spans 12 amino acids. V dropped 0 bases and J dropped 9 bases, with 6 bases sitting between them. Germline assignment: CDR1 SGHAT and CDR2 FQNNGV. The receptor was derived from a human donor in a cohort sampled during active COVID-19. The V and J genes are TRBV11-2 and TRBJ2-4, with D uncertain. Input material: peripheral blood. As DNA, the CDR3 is TGTGCCAGCAGCTTAGATAATAGCATTCAGTACTTC. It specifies CASSLDNSIQYF.